Below are 11 T cell receptor beta chains sequenced from a single sample in a study of T cell responses to AZD1222 COVID-19 vaccine. Method: immunoSEQ multiplex PCR; TCRdb's copy keeps in-frame clones and lacks some. The sample has 99,000 or so clones, roughly 85% seen once. The sequenced sample was peripheral blood, obtained on day 0 of AZD1222 vaccination. All receptors come from an adult in good health.

This sequence joins TRBV4-3 and TRBJ2-3; 15 nucleotides line up with TRBD2. Trimming cost V 3 bases and J 4 bases; bases outside gene matches: 2. The CDR3 is 16 amino acids. Germline CDR1 and CDR2: LGHNA and YSLEER. CDR3 region: CASSQGLAGGADTQYF. The CDR3 DNA reads as TGCGCCAGCAGCCAGGGACTAGCGGGGGGTGCAGATACGCAGTATTTT.

This chain uses TRBV7-2 with TRBJ2-5, with a weak D call TRBD2 (7 bases). Germline assignment: CDR1 SGHTA and CDR2 FQGNSA. The CDR3 contains 15 residues. V gave up 5 bases and J gave up 2 bases, with 15 bases separating them. CDR3 in DNA: TGTGCCAGCAGCCCACAACAGGGAGGGCAAGAGACCCAGTACTTC. Translated, it gives CASSPQQGGQETQYF.

The CDR3 reads CASSVLAGATDTQYF. The CDR3, as DNA: TGTGCCAGCAGTGTTCTAGCGGGAGCCACAGATACGCAGTATTTT. The chain links TRBV6-4 to TRBJ2-3; 10 nucleotides line up with TRBD2. J gave up 2 bases and V 4 bases, and 3 bases lay outside the gene matches. CDR1 is MRHNA, CDR2 SNTAGT, per germline. This CDR3 has 15 amino acids.

This chain joins TRBV6-2 or TRBV6-3 and TRBJ2-3; no clear D. Germline CDR1 reads MNHEY; CDR2 reads SVGEGT. Trimming removed 6 bases at V and 8 bases at J, with 12 bases between. The CDR3 length is 12 residues. CDR3 loop: CASSPNVVTQYF. The CDR3 region has the DNA TGTGCCAGCAGCCCCAACGTGGTTACGCAGTATTTT.

This clone was seen a handful of times. The chain employs TRBV9 and TRBJ1-6; D is unclear. The CDR3 loop spans 16 amino acids. Germline V gene sequence: CDR1 SGDLS, CDR2 YYNGEE. The V gene lost 3 bases and the J gene lost 9 bases, with 19 bases spanning the gap. Here the CDR3 DNA reads TGTGCCAGCAGCGCAAGCGGTGAGGGTATAGGTTCACCCCTCCACTTT. Amino acid sequence: CASSASGEGIGSPLHF.

CDR3 sequence reads: CASSPPLGQTKLLLSYNEQFF. CDR3 DNA sequence: TGTGCCAGCAGTCCACCCCTCGGACAAACCAAACTTTTACTCTCCTACAATGAGCAGTTCTTC. The rearrangement links TRBV6-6 to TRBJ2-1; D may be TRBD1 (5 bases). The CDR3 contains 21 residues. CDR1 and CDR2 from the germline V gene are MNHNY and SVGAGI (reference sequence). Trimming removed 5 bases at V and 0 bases at J, with 29 bases between.

The gene calls are TRBV27 and TRBJ2-5, with a possible D match to TRBD2 (6 bases). CDR3 length: 13 residues. V lost 7 bases to trimming and J lost 2 bases, with 11 bases between them. From germline, CDR1 is MNHEY and CDR2 SMNVEV (reference sequence). CDR3 amino acids: CASTSGEQETQYF. The CDR3 DNA reads TGTGCCAGCACCTCGGGGGAACAAGAGACCCAGTACTTC.

V gene TRBV3-1 (or the pseudogene TRBV3-2) combines with J gene TRBJ2-1; TRBD2 agrees at 12 bases. This CDR3 has 17 amino acids. Germline V CDR1 and CDR2: LGHDT, YNNKEL (reference sequence). V shed 3 bases and J 3 bases; nucleotides not matched to a gene: 6. For the CDR3, the DNA is TGTGCCAGCAGCCATGCCCCGACTAGCGGGGGCTACAATGAGCAGTTCTTC. This encodes CASSHAPTSGGYNEQFF.

This clone is categorized as medium-sized (0.01 to 0.1%). This rearrangement joins TRBV4-1 to TRBJ2-7; 8 nucleotides align to TRBD2. V trimming: 1 base; J trimming: 3 bases; junction bases outside the gene matches: 11. The CDR3 is 17 residues long. Germline-derived CDR1 and CDR2 are MGHRA and YSYEKL. DNA for the CDR3: TGCGCCAGCAGCCAAGGCGACTGGACTAGCCCTTTCTACGAGCAGTACGTC. Encoded protein: CASSQGDWTSPFYEQYV.

Only one count was recorded for this clone. This chain joins TRBV6-5 and TRBJ2-7; tentatively, D is TRBD2 (5 bases). This CDR3 has 13 residues. In germline, CDR1 is MNHEY, CDR2 SVGAGI. V was pared by 6 bases and J by 9 bases, with 18 bases between. CDR3 protein: CASRVSQEAVQYV. The CDR3, as DNA: TGTGCCAGCAGGGTGAGTCAGGAGGCGGTGCAGTACGTC.

This sequence joins TRBV6-2 or TRBV6-3 and TRBJ1-1, with D maybe TRBD1 (6 bases). Germline-derived CDR1 and CDR2 are MNHEY and SVGEGT. This CDR3 contains 18 residues. V lost 2 bases, J lost 1 base, and 20 bases lay in between. The CDR3 coding sequence is TGTGCCAGCAGTTACCCGTTCTCAGGGGCTCTACGGAACACTGAAGCTTTCTTT. This encodes CASSYPFSGALRNTEAFF.